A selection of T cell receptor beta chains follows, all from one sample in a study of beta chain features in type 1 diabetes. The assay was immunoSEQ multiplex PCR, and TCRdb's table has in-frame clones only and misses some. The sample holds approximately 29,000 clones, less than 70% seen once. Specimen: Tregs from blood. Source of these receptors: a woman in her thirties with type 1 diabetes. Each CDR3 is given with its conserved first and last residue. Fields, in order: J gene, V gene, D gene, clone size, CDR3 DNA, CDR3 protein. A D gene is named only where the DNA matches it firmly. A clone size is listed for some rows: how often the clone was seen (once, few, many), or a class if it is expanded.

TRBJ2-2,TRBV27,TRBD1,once,TGTGCCAGCAGTTTATCTTATACAGGGGGCGCGGACCGAACCGGGGAGCTGTTTTTT,CASSLSYTGGADRTGELFF
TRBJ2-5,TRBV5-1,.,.,TGCGCCAGCAGCTTTGGCAGCCAAGAGACCCAGTACTTC,CASSFGSQETQYF
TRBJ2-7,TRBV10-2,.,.,TGCGCCAGCAGTGAACGGATACAGTACGAGCAGTACTTC,CASSERIQYEQYF
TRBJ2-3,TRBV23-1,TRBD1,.,TGCGCCAGCAGTCAATCACCGACAGGGATACCCCTTAGCACAGATACGCAGTATTTT,CASSQSPTGIPLSTDTQYF
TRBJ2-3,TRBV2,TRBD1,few,TGTGCCAGCAGCGGGACAGGGAGGACAGATACGCAGTATTTT,CASSGTGRTDTQYF
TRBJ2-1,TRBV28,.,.,TGTGCCAGCAGTGCCGGACTAACCTACAATGAGCAGTTCTTC,CASSAGLTYNEQFF
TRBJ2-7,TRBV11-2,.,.,TGTGCCAGCAACAGGATATCGGGTACAGACTCCTACGAGCAGTACTTC,CASNRISGTDSYEQYF
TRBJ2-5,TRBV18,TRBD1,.,TGTGCCAGCTCACTCGGGACAGGGAGTAGAGAGACCCAGTACTTC,CASSLGTGSRETQYF
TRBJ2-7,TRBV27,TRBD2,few,TGTGCCAGCAGTCACAGCGGGAGTTCCTACGAGCAGTACTTC,CASSHSGSSYEQYF
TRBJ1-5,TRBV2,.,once,TGTGCCAGCAGAAGGGGTAGCAATCAGCCCCAGCATTTT,CASRRGSNQPQHF
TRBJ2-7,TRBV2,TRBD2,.,TGTGCCAGCAACGAGAATAGCGGGGCCTCCTACGAGCAGTACTTC,CASNENSGASYEQYF
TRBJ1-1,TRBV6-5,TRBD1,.,TGTGCCAGCAGCACAGGGGGCACTGAAGCTTTCTTT,CASSTGGTEAFF
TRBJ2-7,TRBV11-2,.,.,TGTGCCAGCGGGACACAGTACGAGCAGTACTTC,CASGTQYEQYF
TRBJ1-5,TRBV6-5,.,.,TGTGCCAGCAGTTTTGGACAGAGGAGCAATCAGCCCCAGCATTTT,CASSFGQRSNQPQHF
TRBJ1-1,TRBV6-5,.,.,TGTGCCAGCAAGAGTGCCTACACTGAAGCTTTCTTT,CASKSAYTEAFF